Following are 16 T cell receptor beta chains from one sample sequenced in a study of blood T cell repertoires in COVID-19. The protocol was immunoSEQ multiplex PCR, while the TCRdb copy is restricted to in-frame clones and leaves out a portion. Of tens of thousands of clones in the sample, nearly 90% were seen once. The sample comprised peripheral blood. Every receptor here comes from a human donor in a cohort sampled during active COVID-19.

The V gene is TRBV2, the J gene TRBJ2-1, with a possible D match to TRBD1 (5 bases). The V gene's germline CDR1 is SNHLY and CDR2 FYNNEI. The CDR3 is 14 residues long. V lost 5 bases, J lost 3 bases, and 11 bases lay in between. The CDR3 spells CASSFSDSYNEQFF. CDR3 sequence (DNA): TGTGCCAGCAGTTTCTCTGACAGCTACAATGAGCAGTTCTTC.

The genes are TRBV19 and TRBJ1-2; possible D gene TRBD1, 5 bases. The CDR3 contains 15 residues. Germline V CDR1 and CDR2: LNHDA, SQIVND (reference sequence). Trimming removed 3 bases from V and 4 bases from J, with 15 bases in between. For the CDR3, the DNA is TGTGCCAGTAGTATGCCGGGGGAGGTTGTCTATGGCTACACCTTC. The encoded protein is CASSMPGEVVYGYTF.

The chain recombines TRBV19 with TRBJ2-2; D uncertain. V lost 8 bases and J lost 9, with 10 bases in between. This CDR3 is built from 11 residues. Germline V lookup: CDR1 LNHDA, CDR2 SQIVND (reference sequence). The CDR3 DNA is TGTGCCAGTCAGACGCGGCGGGAGCTGTTTTTT. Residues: CASQTRRELFF.

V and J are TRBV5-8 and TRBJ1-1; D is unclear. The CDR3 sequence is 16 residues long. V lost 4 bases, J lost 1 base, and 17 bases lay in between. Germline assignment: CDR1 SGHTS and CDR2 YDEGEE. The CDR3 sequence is CASSAVRIQANTEAFF. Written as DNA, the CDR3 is TGTGCCAGCAGCGCCGTCAGGATCCAGGCGAACACTGAAGCTTTCTTT.

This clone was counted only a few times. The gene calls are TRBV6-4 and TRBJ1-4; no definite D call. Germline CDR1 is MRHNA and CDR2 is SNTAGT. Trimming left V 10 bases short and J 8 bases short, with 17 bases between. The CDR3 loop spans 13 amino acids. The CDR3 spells CATSRGPGEKLFF. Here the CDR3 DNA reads TGTGCCACCTCCCGAGGCCCGGGAGAAAAACTGTTTTTT.

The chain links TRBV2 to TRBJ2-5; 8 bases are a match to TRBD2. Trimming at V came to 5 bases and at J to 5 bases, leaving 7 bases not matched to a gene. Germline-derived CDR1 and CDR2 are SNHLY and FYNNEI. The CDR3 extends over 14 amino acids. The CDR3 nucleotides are TGTGCCAGCAGTACCGGGACTAGTTCCGAGACCCAGTACTTC. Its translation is CASSTGTSSETQYF.

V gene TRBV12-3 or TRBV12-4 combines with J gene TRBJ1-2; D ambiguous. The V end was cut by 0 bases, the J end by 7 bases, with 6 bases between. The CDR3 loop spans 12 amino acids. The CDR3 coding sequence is TGTGCCAGCAGTTTAGCCCTAAGTGGCTACACCTTC. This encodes CASSLALSGYTF.

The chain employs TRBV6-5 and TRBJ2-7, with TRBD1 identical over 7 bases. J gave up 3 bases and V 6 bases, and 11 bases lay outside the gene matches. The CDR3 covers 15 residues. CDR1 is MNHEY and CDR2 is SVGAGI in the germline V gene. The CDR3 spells CASRPTRQGNYEQYF. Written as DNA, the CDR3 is TGTGCCAGCAGGCCAACTCGACAGGGCAACTACGAGCAGTACTTC.

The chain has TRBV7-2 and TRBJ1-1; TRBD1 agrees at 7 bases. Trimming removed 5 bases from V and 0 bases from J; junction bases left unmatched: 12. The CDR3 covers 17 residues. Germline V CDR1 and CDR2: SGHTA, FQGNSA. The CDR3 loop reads CASSRGQSRLMNTEAFF. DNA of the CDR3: TGTGCCAGCAGCAGGGGACAGAGCCGCTTAATGAACACTGAAGCTTTCTTT.

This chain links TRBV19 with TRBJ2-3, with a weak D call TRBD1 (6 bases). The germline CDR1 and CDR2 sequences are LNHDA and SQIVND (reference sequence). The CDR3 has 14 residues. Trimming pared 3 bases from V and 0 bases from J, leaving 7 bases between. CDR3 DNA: TGTGCCAGTAGTATCGGGACAAGCACAGATACGCAGTATTTT. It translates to CASSIGTSTDTQYF.

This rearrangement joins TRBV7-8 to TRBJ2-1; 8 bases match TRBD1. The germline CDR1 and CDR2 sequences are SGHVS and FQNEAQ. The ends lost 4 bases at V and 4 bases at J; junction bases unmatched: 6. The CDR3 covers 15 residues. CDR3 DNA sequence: TGTGCCAGCAGCTCCGACAGGGGTAATTACAATGAGCAGTTCTTC. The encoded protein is CASSSDRGNYNEQFF.

The CDR3 region has the DNA TGTGCCAGCAGCACCAAAACAGGGGGGCCTTCCTACAATGAGCAGTTCTTC. Protein sequence: CASSTKTGGPSYNEQFF. The V and J genes are TRBV21-1 and TRBJ2-1; the D call TRBD1 from the table was never checked on the DNA. TRBV21-1 is shown as a pseudogene. The CDR3 contains 17 residues.

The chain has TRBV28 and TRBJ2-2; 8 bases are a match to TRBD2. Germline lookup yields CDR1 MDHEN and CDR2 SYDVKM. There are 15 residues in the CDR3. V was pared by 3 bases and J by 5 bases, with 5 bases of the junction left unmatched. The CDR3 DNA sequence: TGTGCCAGCAGTTTCACACTAGCGGATACCGGGGAGCTGTTTTTT. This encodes CASSFTLADTGELFF.

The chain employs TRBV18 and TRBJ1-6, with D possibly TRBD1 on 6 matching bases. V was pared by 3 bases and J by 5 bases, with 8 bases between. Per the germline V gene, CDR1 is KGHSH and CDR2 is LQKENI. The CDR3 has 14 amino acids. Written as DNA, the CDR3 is TGTGCCAGCTCACCTCGGGACAATAATTCACCCCTCCACTTT. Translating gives CASSPRDNNSPLHF.

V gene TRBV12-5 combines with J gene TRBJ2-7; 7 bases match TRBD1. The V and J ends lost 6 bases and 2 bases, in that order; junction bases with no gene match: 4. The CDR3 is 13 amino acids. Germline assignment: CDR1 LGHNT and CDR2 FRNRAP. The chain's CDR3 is CASGITGAYEQYF. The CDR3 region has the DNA TGTGCTAGTGGGATCACAGGGGCCTACGAGCAGTACTTC.

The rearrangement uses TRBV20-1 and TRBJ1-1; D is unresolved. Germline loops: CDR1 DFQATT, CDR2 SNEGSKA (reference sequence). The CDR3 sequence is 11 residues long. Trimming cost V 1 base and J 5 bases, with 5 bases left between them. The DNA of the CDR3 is TGCAGTGCTAGAGCCAGGACTGAAGCTTTCTTT. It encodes CSARARTEAFF.